The 14 T cell receptor beta chains below were found in one sample sequenced in a study of T cells after yellow fever vaccination. TCRdb re-derived calls from the 5' RACE reads in MiXCR, one entry per CDR3 protein. This table holds approximately 160,000 distinct CDR3 sequences, roughly 6.2% found once. The input for sequencing was CD4+ T cells sorted from PBMCs, taken on the day of the first yellow fever vaccination. All receptors derive from a man between 18 and 29 years old who received the YFV17D yellow fever vaccine.

This clonotype has at least ten counts. The chain has TRBV20-1 and TRBJ2-7, with D tentatively TRBD1 (5 bases). Trimming took off 0 bases at V and 9 bases at J, with 6 bases between the two ends. The CDR3 consists of 10 residues. CDR1 DFQATT and CDR2 SNEGSKA come from the germline V gene (reference sequence). The CDR3 loop is CSARDGAQYF. CDR3 DNA: TGCAGTGCTAGAGATGGGGCGCAGTACTTC.

This clonotype was found many times. CDR3 loop: CAIRGGSGANVLTF. The CDR3 DNA reads as TGTGCCATCAGGGGGGGCTCTGGGGCCAACGTCCTGACTTTC. The rearrangement uses TRBV10-3 and TRBJ2-6, with D possibly TRBD2 on 6 matching bases. The CDR3 sequence is 14 residues long. Trimming stripped 6 bases from V and 0 bases from J, with 6 bases between. Germline V gene lookup returns CDR1 ENHRY and CDR2 SYGVKD.

This clonotype was counted a few times. The chain joins TRBV6-7 to TRBJ1-1; D is possibly TRBD1 (6 bases). TRBV6-7 is identified as an open reading frame with a role that is uncertain. Trimming pared 2 bases from V and 0 bases from J, leaving 10 bases between. The CDR3 spans 15 residues. CDR3 in amino acids: CASSYPRTVNTEAFF. Here the CDR3 DNA reads TGTGCCAGCAGTTACCCCCGGACAGTGAACACTGAAGCTTTCTTT.

This clonotype was found a few times. The chain employs TRBV18 and TRBJ2-4, with D tentatively TRBD1 (6 bases). The germline V and J ends were trimmed by 3 bases and 7 bases, with 13 bases remaining between them. Germline CDR1 KGHSH, CDR2 LQKENI. The CDR3 is 14 residues long. The CDR3 DNA reads TGTGCCAGCTCACCCGCGGCAGGGGTGAACATTCAGTACTTC. It codes for CASSPAAGVNIQYF.

This rearrangement joins TRBV27 to TRBJ2-3; 10 positions agree with TRBD1. The CDR3 runs to 16 residues. With 8 bases clipped from V and 4 bases from J, the junction kept 12 bases outside the gene matches. The germline V gene has CDR1 MNHEY and CDR2 SMNVEV (reference sequence). This CDR3 is CASAPWTGGVADTQYF. The DNA of the CDR3 is TGTGCCAGCGCACCCTGGACAGGGGGGGTGGCAGATACGCAGTATTTT.

This clonotype came up a few times. The chain uses TRBV10-1 and TRBJ2-7; D may correspond to TRBD1 or TRBD2 (5 bases each). Germline CDR1 reads WNHNN; CDR2 reads SYGVQD (reference sequence). V gave up 8 bases and J gave up 1 base, with 21 bases separating them. The CDR3 runs to 16 residues. This CDR3 reads CASSEAAGTLSYEQYF. CDR3 bases: TGCGCCAGCTCCGAAGCCGCCGGGACGTTGTCCTACGAGCAGTACTTC.

This clonotype has ten or more counts. V gene TRBV27 combines with J gene TRBJ2-2, with a tentative D call TRBD2 (5 bases). This CDR3 has 12 residues. Trimming shortened V by 6 bases and J by 5 bases, and 7 bases separated the two germline ends. CDR1 is MNHEY, CDR2 SMNVEV, per germline (reference sequence). The CDR3 DNA is TGTGCCAGCAGCAGACTAACCGGGGAGCTGTTTTTT. Amino acid sequence: CASSRLTGELFF.

This clonotype showed up many times. This chain joins TRBV12-3 or TRBV12-4 and TRBJ1-2, with no clear D. This CDR3 has 12 residues. Trimming shortened V by 5 bases and J by 1 base, and 5 bases separated the two germline ends. The CDR3 protein is CASSPLNYGYTF. DNA for the CDR3: TGTGCCAGCAGTCCACTTAACTATGGCTACACCTTC.

The table lists this clonotype with many counts. The V call is TRBV18, the J call TRBJ1-5, with unresolved D. Deletions cut 3 bases from V and 2 bases from J, with 11 bases between. Germline V CDR1 and CDR2: KGHSH, LQKENI. This CDR3 is built from 15 residues. CDR3 bases: TGTGCCAGCTCACCTGTACCTATTGGCAATCAGCCCCAGCATTTT. This gives the protein CASSPVPIGNQPQHF.

The sample holds many counts of this clonotype. This chain joins TRBV5-1 and TRBJ2-3; no definite D call. CDR1 and CDR2 from the germline V gene are SGHRS and YFSETQ. The germline V and J ends were trimmed by 4 bases and 6 bases, with 12 bases remaining between them. The CDR3 consists of 13 residues. The CDR3 reads CASSLVLGDTQYF. The CDR3 DNA is TGCGCCAGCAGCCTGGTCTTGGGCGATACGCAGTATTTT.

This clonotype occurred a few times. V is TRBV14 and J is TRBJ1-1; TRBD1 aligns across 7 bases. Germline CDR1 reads SGHDN; CDR2 reads FVKESK. J gave up 6 bases and V 3 bases, and 7 bases lay outside the gene matches. This CDR3 region has 14 residues. CDR3 DNA sequence: TGTGCCAGCAGCCAGGCGGACAGGATGGCTGAAGCTTTCTTT. Residues: CASSQADRMAEAFF.

This clonotype was counted ten times or more. The chain links TRBV7-3 to TRBJ1-1, with TRBD1 as a possible D gene (6 bases). V lost 6 bases, J lost 3 bases, and 11 bases lay in between. The CDR3 has 13 amino acids. Germline V lookup: CDR1 SGHTA, CDR2 FQGTGA. The CDR3 loop reads CASRQQGDTEAFF. The CDR3 bases are TGTGCCAGCAGACAACAGGGCGACACTGAAGCTTTCTTT.

The gene calls are TRBV3-1 and TRBJ2-5; D remains ambiguous. The V gene's germline CDR1 is LGHDT and CDR2 YNNKEL (reference sequence). Trimming left V 8 bases short and J 5 bases short, with 15 bases between. CDR3 length equals 13 residues. CDR3 loop: CASHSPITETQYF. CDR3 nucleotides: TGTGCCAGCCACTCGCCGATAACCGAGACCCAGTACTTC.

J is TRBJ1-3 and V is TRBV7-8, with no clear D. Trimming took 0 bases from V and 0 from J, leaving 12 bases between them. CDR3 length equals 17 residues. CDR1 and CDR2 (germline): SGHVS, FQNEAQ. The CDR3 DNA is TGTGCCAGCAGCTTAGCGCTAAGGGTCTTCTCTGGAAACACCATATATTTT. Residues: CASSLALRVFSGNTIYF.